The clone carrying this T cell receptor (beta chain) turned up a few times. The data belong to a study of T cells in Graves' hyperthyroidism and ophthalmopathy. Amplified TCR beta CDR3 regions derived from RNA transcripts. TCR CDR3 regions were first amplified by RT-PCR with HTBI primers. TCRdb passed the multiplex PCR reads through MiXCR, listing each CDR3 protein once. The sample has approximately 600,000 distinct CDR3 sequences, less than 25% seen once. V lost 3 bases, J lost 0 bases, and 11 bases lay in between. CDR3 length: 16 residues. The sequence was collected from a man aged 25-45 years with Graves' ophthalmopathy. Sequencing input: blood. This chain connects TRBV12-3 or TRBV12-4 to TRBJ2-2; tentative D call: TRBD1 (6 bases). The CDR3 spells CASSFITGPNTGELFF. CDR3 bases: TGTGCCAGCAGTTTTATTACAGGGCCGAACACCGGGGAGCTGTTTTTT.